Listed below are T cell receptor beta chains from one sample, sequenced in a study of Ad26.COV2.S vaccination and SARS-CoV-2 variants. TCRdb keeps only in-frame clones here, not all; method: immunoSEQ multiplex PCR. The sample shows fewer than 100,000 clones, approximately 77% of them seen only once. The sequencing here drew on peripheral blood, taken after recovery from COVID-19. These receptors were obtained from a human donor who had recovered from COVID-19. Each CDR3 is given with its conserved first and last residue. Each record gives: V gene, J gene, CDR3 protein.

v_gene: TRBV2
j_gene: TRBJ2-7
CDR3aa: CASSDLLGYEQYF

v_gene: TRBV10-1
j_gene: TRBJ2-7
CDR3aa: CASSDLDSYEQYF

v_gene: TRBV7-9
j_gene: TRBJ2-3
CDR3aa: CASSLDRGAGGSTDTQYF

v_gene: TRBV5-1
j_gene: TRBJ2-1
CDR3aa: CASSLAVGQAPWGEQFF

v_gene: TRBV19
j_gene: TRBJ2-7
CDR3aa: CASSPDRFYEQYF

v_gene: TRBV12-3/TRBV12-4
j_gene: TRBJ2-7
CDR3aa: CASSFDHEQYF

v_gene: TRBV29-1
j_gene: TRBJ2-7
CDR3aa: CSVVTVTYEQYF

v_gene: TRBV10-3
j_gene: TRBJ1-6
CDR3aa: CAISESWTTPLDSPLHF

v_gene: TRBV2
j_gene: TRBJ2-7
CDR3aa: CASSQDPEYGANEQYF

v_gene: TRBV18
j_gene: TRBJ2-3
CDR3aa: CASSPGRDTQYF

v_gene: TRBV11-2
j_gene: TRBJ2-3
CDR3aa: CASSQGAGTQYF

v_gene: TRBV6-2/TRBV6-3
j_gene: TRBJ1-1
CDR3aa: CASSRANTEAFF

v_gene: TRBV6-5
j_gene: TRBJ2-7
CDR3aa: CASRIGTVSYEQYF

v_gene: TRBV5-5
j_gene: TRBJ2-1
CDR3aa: CASSLGPLGGVSYNEQFF

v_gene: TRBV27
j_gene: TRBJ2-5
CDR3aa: CASSLGSGRALETQYF

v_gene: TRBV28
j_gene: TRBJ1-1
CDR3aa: CASRDSTGVASEAFF

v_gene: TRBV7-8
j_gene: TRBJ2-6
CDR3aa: CASSARRPSGANVLTF

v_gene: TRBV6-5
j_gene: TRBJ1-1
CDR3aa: CASRSPGEGYGEAFF

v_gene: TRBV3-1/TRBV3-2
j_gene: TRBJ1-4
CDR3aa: CASSQEVSKLFF

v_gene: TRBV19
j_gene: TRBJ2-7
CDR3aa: CASSIAPGLGPEQYF

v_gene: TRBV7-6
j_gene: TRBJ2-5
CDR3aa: CASSDAIRGRVSETQYF

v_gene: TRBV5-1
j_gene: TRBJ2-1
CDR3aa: CASSSSSSYNEQFF

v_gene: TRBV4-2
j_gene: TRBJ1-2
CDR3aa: CASSRRTDGNYGYTF

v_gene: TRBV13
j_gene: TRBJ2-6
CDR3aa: CASSLFLPLSGGGTGANVLTF

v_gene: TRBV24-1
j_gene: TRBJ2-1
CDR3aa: CATSDPDAGNEQFF

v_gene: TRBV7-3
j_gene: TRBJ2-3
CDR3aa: CASSTPNGDTQYF

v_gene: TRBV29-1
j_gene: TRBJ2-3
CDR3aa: CSVQQGIDTQYF

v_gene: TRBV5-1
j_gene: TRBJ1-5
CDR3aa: CASSLGVQGGQPQHF

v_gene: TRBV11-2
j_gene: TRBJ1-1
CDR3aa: CASNEAGRLNTEAFF

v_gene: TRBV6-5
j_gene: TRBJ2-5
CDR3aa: CASTPDRVVGTQYF

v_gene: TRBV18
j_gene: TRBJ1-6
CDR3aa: CASSLGHSGSPLHF

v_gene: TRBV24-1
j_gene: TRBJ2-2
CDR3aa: CATQTSGKSNTGELFF

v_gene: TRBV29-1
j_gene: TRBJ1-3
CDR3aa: CSVVRGQSSGNTIYF

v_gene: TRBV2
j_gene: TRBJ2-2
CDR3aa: CASSPRSAGELFF

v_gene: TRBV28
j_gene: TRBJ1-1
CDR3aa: CASSLSDRARTEAFF

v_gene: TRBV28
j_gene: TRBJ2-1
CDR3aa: CASSRGDEQFF

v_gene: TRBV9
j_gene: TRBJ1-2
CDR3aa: CASSVDGTLYGYTF

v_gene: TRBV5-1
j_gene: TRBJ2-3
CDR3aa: CASSSLVTDTQYF

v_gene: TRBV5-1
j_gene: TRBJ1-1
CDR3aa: CASSPSGAILGDTEAFF

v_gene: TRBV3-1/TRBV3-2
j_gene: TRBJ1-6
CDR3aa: CASSQDLGHLGSPLHF

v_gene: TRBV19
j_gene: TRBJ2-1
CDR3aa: CASSDKNGLAETRNEQFF

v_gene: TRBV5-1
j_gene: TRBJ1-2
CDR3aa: CASSLEQGVGGYTF

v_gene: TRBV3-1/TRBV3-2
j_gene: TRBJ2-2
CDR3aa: CASTRSENTGELFF

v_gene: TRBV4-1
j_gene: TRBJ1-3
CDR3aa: CASSHPDRNTIYF

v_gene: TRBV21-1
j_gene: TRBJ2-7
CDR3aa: CASSNSGSSYEQYF

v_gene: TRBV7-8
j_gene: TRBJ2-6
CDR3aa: CANSSDTASGANVLTF

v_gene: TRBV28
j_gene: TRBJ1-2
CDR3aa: CASSANHGPDYGYTF

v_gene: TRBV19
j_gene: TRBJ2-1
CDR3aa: CASSPSRLAGGGYNEQFF

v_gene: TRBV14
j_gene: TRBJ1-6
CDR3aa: CASSQVRGRNSPLHF

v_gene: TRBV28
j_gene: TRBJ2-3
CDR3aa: CASSLDGDTQYF

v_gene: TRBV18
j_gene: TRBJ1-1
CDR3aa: CASSQGRVSNTEAFF

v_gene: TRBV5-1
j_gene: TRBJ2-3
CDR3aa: CASSHSTRSSGRSADTQYF

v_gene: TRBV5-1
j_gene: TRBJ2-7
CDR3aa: CASSPAPGQGVHEQYF

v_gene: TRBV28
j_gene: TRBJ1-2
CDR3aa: CASSLNPSGYTF

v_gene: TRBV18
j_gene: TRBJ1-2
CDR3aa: CASSPELWGGSPPFYGYTF

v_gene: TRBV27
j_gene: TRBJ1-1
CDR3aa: CASSWTVNTEAFF

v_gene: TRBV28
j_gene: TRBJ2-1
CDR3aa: CASTPKPPREPEQFF